This record looks at one T cell receptor (beta chain) sequence and its context. Profiled with immunoSEQ multiplex PCR; TCRdb holds only in-frame clones, not every one. The repertoire consists of some 30,000 clones, with about 90% occurring once and the leading ten covering 13% to 15%. These data come from a study of OX40 agonist ivuxolimab in advanced cancers. On the study more broadly: Dosing consisted of intravenous ivuxolimab at 0.01 to 10 mg/kg every 2 weeks. Dose-escalation patients' cancers were hepatocellular carcinoma, melanoma, renal cell or head and neck cancer.

CDR3 length: 14 amino acids. The V segment lost 6 bases and the J segment 0 bases; nucleotides outside the gene matches: 5. Germline CDR1 is MNHEY and CDR2 is SMNVEV (reference sequence). The receptor comes from an adult with an advanced solid tumor such as melanoma, head and neck, liver or kidney cancer. The chain employs TRBV27 and TRBJ2-7, with TRBD2 matching over 7 bases. The input for sequencing was CD4+ or CD8+ T cells sorted from blood, taken in a trial of the OX40 agonist ivuxolimab. CDR3 nucleotide sequence: TGTGCCAGCAGGGGAGGGAGGGACTCCTACGAGCAGTACTTC. Protein product: CASRGGRDSYEQYF.